These 6 T cell receptor beta chains were sequenced from one sample in a study of neurological immune-mediated disorders. MiXCR, run by TCRdb on the 5' RACE reads, gives a single entry per CDR3 protein. This sample has around 130,000 distinct CDR3 sequences, with roughly 3.2% found just once. Source material: PBMCs. The receptors come from a woman aged 30 to 39 with multiple sclerosis.

This clonotype was seen ten or more times. V is TRBV12-3 or TRBV12-4 and J is TRBJ2-4, with D perhaps being TRBD1 or TRBD2 (5 bases each). The length of the CDR3 is 13 residues. With 7 bases removed from V and 7 bases from J, the gap between germline ends came to 14 bases. The CDR3 sequence: CASTWGRDNIQYF. In nucleotides, the CDR3 is TGTGCCAGCACTTGGGGCAGGGACAACATTCAGTACTTC.

This clonotype was counted at least ten times. The V and J genes are TRBV6-6 and TRBJ1-2; D is possibly TRBD1 (6 bases). The CDR3 covers 16 residues. V dropped 4 bases and J dropped 1 base, with 16 bases sitting between them. The V gene's germline CDR1 is MNHNY and CDR2 SVGAGI (reference sequence). CDR3 DNA sequence: TGTGCCAGCAGTTTTATAACAGGGTTGGATAACTATGGCTACACCTTC. This sequence encodes CASSFITGLDNYGYTF.

This clonotype was detected a few times. A much larger clone lies a single base off, so this may be a read error. The chain is built from TRBV27 and TRBJ2-5; D is perhaps TRBD1 (6 bases). V was pared by 2 bases and J by 10 bases, with 17 bases between. Germline V gene lookup returns CDR1 MNHEY and CDR2 SMNVEV (reference sequence). CDR3 length: 14 amino acids. DNA for the CDR3: TGTGCCAGCAGTTTACAGGGCGTAGGACAGAACCAGTACTTC. Encoded protein: CASSLQGVGQNQYF.

There are many counts of this clonotype. The chain recombines TRBV6-2 or TRBV6-3 with TRBJ2-2; 11 bases align to TRBD2. The junction had 4 bases not matched to a gene; V was cut back by 2 bases and J by 2 bases. This CDR3 is 17 amino acids long. CDR1 is MNHEY, CDR2 SVGEGT, per germline. CDR3 nucleotides: TGTGCCAGCAGTTACCCGACTAGCGGGGCAAACACCGGGGAGCTGTTTTTT. Translation: CASSYPTSGANTGELFF.

This clonotype was detected ten times or more. This chain uses TRBV7-2 with TRBJ2-7; D call uncertain. The CDR3 sequence is 15 residues long. With 1 base removed from V and 2 bases from J, the gap between germline ends came to 12 bases. The germline CDR1 and CDR2 sequences are SGHTA and FQGNSA. DNA for the CDR3: TGTGCCAGCAGCTTAGAACCGGTTCTAACCTACGAGCAGTACTTC. Translated: CASSLEPVLTYEQYF.

This clonotype was recorded many times. The chain carries TRBV25-1 and TRBJ2-1; D ambiguous. CDR3 length equals 14 residues. Germline V lookup: CDR1 MGHDK, CDR2 SYGVNS. Trimming shortened V by 2 bases and J by 2 bases, and 7 bases separated the two germline ends. CDR3 in amino acids: CASSEGLPYNEQFF. CDR3 DNA: TGTGCCAGCAGTGAAGGGCTCCCCTACAATGAGCAGTTCTTC.